The sequence of this T cell receptor (beta chain) was determined in a study of T cell repertoires in aging, cancer and after chemotherapy. Study summary: Donors were grouped into six age bands spanning 30 or younger through 70 or older.

Multiplex touch-down PCR with TRB-A/B primers amplified rearranged V-D-J TRB sequences. TCRdb reanalysed the multiplex PCR reads using MiXCR and keeps one entry per CDR3 protein. The sample includes 19,000 or so distinct CDR3 sequences, roughly 37% seen only once; the top ten take 17%. General study findings and limits: Healthy donors lost TCR diversity with age mainly through richness, cancer patients through richness and evenness. Compared with age-matched healthy donors, untreated hematological or solid cancer patients showed higher blood TCR clonality.

The sample holds a few counts of this clonotype. Its specificity is unknown. Peripheral blood genomic DNA, not sorted cells or RNA, was the template. The receptor was derived from a human donor with a solid tumor. The material sequenced was blood.

The chain's CDR3 is CATSEKFRQPPGTGELFF. CDR3 bases: TGTGCCACCAGTGAAAAGTTCAGACAGCCCCCGGGCACCGGGGAGCTGTTTTTT. This chain uses TRBV24-1 with TRBJ2-2, with D possibly TRBD1 on 5 matching bases. The CDR3 spans 18 residues. The V end was cut by 4 bases, the J end by 4 bases, with 21 bases between. The germline CDR1 and CDR2 sequences are KGHDR and SFDVKD.